This is a list of T cell receptor beta chains from one sample in a study of T cells after yellow fever vaccination. MiXCR, run by TCRdb on the 5' RACE reads, gives a single entry per CDR3 protein. The table lists about 230,000 distinct CDR3 sequences, approximately 6.8% of them singletons. This specimen was CD4+ T cells sorted from PBMCs, taken on the day of the yellow fever booster vaccination. Every receptor here comes from a man aged 25-45 years who received the YFV17D yellow fever vaccine. CDR3s include the opening cysteine and the closing phenylalanine or tryptophan. Each record gives: V gene, J gene, CDR3 length, CDR3 protein.

v_call: TRBV12-5; j_call: TRBJ2-3; cdr3_length: 14; cdr3_aa: CASGPQASTDTQYF
v_call: TRBV7-9; j_call: TRBJ2-5; cdr3_length: 12; cdr3_aa: CASSLLGTTVYF
v_call: TRBV5-1; j_call: TRBJ2-7; cdr3_length: 13; cdr3_aa: CASSPTGSHEQYF
v_call: TRBV5-1; j_call: TRBJ2-1; cdr3_length: 13; cdr3_aa: CASSLDRANEQFF
v_call: TRBV12-3/TRBV12-4; j_call: TRBJ1-1; cdr3_length: 14; cdr3_aa: CASSRTQGSAEAFF
v_call: TRBV10-3; j_call: TRBJ1-2; cdr3_length: 13; cdr3_aa: CAISETENYGYTF
v_call: TRBV6-1; j_call: TRBJ2-4; cdr3_length: 16; cdr3_aa: CASRSLTSGAKNIQYF
v_call: TRBV27; j_call: TRBJ2-1; cdr3_length: 15; cdr3_aa: CASSLTSEGWNEQFF
v_call: TRBV12-3/TRBV12-4; j_call: TRBJ2-5; cdr3_length: 13; cdr3_aa: CASSLDAEETQYF
v_call: TRBV11-1; j_call: TRBJ2-1; cdr3_length: 18; cdr3_aa: CASSLGTLALSSYNEQFF
v_call: TRBV28; j_call: TRBJ1-2; cdr3_length: 14; cdr3_aa: CASEGQGRVYGYTF
v_call: TRBV14; j_call: TRBJ2-1; cdr3_length: 14; cdr3_aa: CASSLAFGVGEQFF
v_call: TRBV11-2; j_call: TRBJ2-1; cdr3_length: 15; cdr3_aa: CASSLALAGVHEQFF
v_call: TRBV15; j_call: TRBJ1-5; cdr3_length: 15; cdr3_aa: CATSRDSGGYQPQHF
v_call: TRBV7-2; j_call: TRBJ2-7; cdr3_length: 13; cdr3_aa: CASSPWTGYEQYF
v_call: TRBV20-1; j_call: TRBJ2-5; cdr3_length: 16; cdr3_aa: CCASGTSGRAGETQYF
v_call: TRBV27; j_call: TRBJ2-1; cdr3_length: 15; cdr3_aa: CASSLRAGAQAEQFF
v_call: TRBV18; j_call: TRBJ2-3; cdr3_length: 15; cdr3_aa: CASSPQGPSTDTQYF
v_call: TRBV12-3/TRBV12-4; j_call: TRBJ2-2; cdr3_length: 16; cdr3_aa: CASTPRDRGVTGELFF
v_call: TRBV4-2; j_call: TRBJ2-1; cdr3_length: 12; cdr3_aa: CASSQFSNEQFF
v_call: TRBV29-1; j_call: TRBJ2-3; cdr3_length: 16; cdr3_aa: CSVLGGQGVSQDTQYF
v_call: TRBV12-3/TRBV12-4; j_call: TRBJ2-7; cdr3_length: 16; cdr3_aa: CASSKSSASGYYEQYF
v_call: TRBV7-6; j_call: TRBJ2-7; cdr3_length: 15; cdr3_aa: CASSYTGTSTYEQYF
v_call: TRBV6-5; j_call: TRBJ2-1; cdr3_length: 14; cdr3_aa: CASSYSRQYNEQFF
v_call: TRBV20-1; j_call: TRBJ2-3; cdr3_length: 14; cdr3_aa: CSAPGPGPTDTQYF
v_call: TRBV15; j_call: TRBJ2-7; cdr3_length: 16; cdr3_aa: CATSRDKASGTYEQYF
v_call: TRBV5-4; j_call: TRBJ2-1; cdr3_length: 11; cdr3_aa: CASSSSGEQFF
v_call: TRBV15; j_call: TRBJ2-2; cdr3_length: 14; cdr3_aa: CATSGQGGVGELFF
v_call: TRBV20-1; j_call: TRBJ2-7; cdr3_length: 14; cdr3_aa: CSAPRTSGPYEQYF
v_call: TRBV5-1; j_call: TRBJ2-1; cdr3_length: 14; cdr3_aa: CASSLGTSGREQFF
v_call: TRBV20-1; j_call: TRBJ2-1; cdr3_length: 14; cdr3_aa: CSARGPPTYNEQFF
v_call: TRBV20-1; j_call: TRBJ2-7; cdr3_length: 14; cdr3_aa: CSARPDRGRNEQYF
v_call: TRBV14; j_call: TRBJ2-1; cdr3_length: 16; cdr3_aa: CASSKLGGSSYNEQFF
v_call: TRBV10-3; j_call: TRBJ2-5; cdr3_length: 12; cdr3_aa: CAIRREGETQYF
v_call: TRBV6-6; j_call: TRBJ2-7; cdr3_length: 13; cdr3_aa: CASSYGADCEQYF
v_call: TRBV5-1; j_call: TRBJ2-7; cdr3_length: 15; cdr3_aa: CASSSIAGGGYEQYF
v_call: TRBV28; j_call: TRBJ1-5; cdr3_length: 12; cdr3_aa: CASTYGGQPQHF
v_call: TRBV7-2; j_call: TRBJ2-1; cdr3_length: 11; cdr3_aa: CASSYGTKVFF
v_call: TRBV6-5; j_call: TRBJ2-3; cdr3_length: 16; cdr3_aa: CASSYTSGRAQDTQYF
v_call: TRBV18; j_call: TRBJ2-1; cdr3_length: 16; cdr3_aa: CASSPPYRGFDNEQFF
v_call: TRBV7-2; j_call: TRBJ2-2; cdr3_length: 15; cdr3_aa: CASSSSSGGGGELFF
v_call: TRBV28; j_call: TRBJ2-7; cdr3_length: 16; cdr3_aa: CASSLWAGGDKGEQYF
v_call: TRBV5-1; j_call: TRBJ2-5; cdr3_length: 11; cdr3_aa: CASSSLNYQYF
v_call: TRBV11-2; j_call: TRBJ2-5; cdr3_length: 18; cdr3_aa: CASSLEGAGTGYQETQYF
v_call: TRBV24-1; j_call: TRBJ1-2; cdr3_length: 14; cdr3_aa: CATSDRHSNYGYTF
v_call: TRBV2; j_call: TRBJ2-5; cdr3_length: 16; cdr3_aa: CASSEAGWTIQETQYF
v_call: TRBV5-6; j_call: TRBJ2-7; cdr3_length: 15; cdr3_aa: CASSRRWVEVGEQYF
v_call: TRBV7-3; j_call: TRBJ2-3; cdr3_length: 15; cdr3_aa: CASSRGLTPTDTQYF
v_call: TRBV6-1; j_call: TRBJ2-7; cdr3_length: 17; cdr3_aa: CASKSGPLARNTYEQYF
v_call: TRBV5-5; j_call: TRBJ1-3; cdr3_length: 16; cdr3_aa: CASSPPRTGSGNTIYF
v_call: TRBV20-1; j_call: TRBJ2-2; cdr3_length: 17; cdr3_aa: CSASPPGGRATTGELFF
v_call: TRBV20-1; j_call: TRBJ2-3; cdr3_length: 15; cdr3_aa: CSAMGLAEGSDTQYF
v_call: TRBV15; j_call: TRBJ2-1; cdr3_length: 13; cdr3_aa: CATSEGDGVEQFF
v_call: TRBV7-6; j_call: TRBJ1-6; cdr3_length: 15; cdr3_aa: CASSYRAGGNSPLHF
v_call: TRBV5-1; j_call: TRBJ2-5; cdr3_length: 15; cdr3_aa: CSSSLVGIPQETQYF